A selection of T cell receptor beta chains follows, all from one sample in a study of multiple sclerosis patients with progressive multifocal leukoencephalopathy. Sequencing was performed with immunoSEQ multiplex PCR; in TCRdb, only in-frame clones are kept and a portion is missing. Found here are 25,000 to 35,000 clones, 89% of them singletons; the top ten hold more than 1.3%. Here the sequenced sample was PBMCs, taken from a patient treated with natalizumab. These TCRs come from a human donor with multiple sclerosis. Each CDR3 is given with its conserved first and last residue. Each record gives: CDR3 protein, V gene, J gene, CDR3 length.

CASSYSILSQETQYF	TRBV6-5	TRBJ2-5	15
CASSVTGVGRSRVLTF	TRBV28	TRBJ2-6	16
CASSWGARLAAYEQYF	TRBV7-2	TRBJ2-7	16
CASSIDLRTVTGANVLTF	TRBV19	TRBJ2-6	18
CSVTLTSGSPREQYF	TRBV29-1	TRBJ2-5	15
CASSISGSTYEQYF	TRBV11-3	-	14
CASSFQGTTFF	TRBV6-6	TRBJ1-1	11
CASSKGPLANYGYTF	TRBV27	TRBJ1-2	15
CAWRTSGPGGGGDYGYTF	TRBV30	TRBJ1-2	18
CASSVDRGRVEQYF	TRBV7-2	TRBJ2-7	14
CASSLSRTVEQFF	TRBV7-2	TRBJ2-1	13
CASSLHLGGAGGTQHF	TRBV4-1	TRBJ1-5	16
CSVEMMTPNTEAFF	TRBV29-1	TRBJ1-1	14
CAISSGRFTDTQYF	TRBV10-3	TRBJ2-3	14
CASRREGGEQYF	TRBV2	TRBJ2-7	12
CASSQRTGVQKGAFF	TRBV6-5	TRBJ1-1	15
CASSLEVGGRGSGANVLTF	TRBV11-1	TRBJ2-6	19
CASSSPSGKNEQFF	TRBV28	TRBJ2-1	14
CSVEAGYQPQHF	TRBV29-1	TRBJ1-5	12
CASSQGPGDRNYGYTF	TRBV4-1	TRBJ1-2	16
CASGFGIAYEQYF	TRBV12-5	TRBJ2-7	13
CASGQDRALNYGYTF	TRBV12-5	TRBJ1-2	15
CAWSLGLNTEAFF	TRBV30	TRBJ1-1	13
CASRGQGARKTEAFF	TRBV19	TRBJ1-1	15
CASSSTGTNQPQHF	TRBV6-1	TRBJ1-5	14
CASQPTRGHTIYF	TRBV14	TRBJ1-3	13
CASSGQRLRSYEQYF	TRBV6-6	TRBJ2-7	15
CANIPGQLLGYGYTF	TRBV6-6	TRBJ1-2	15
CASSPINQPQHF	TRBV27	TRBJ1-5	12
CASRRGSAEAFF	TRBV6-1	TRBJ1-1	12
CASSISGTGKQYF	TRBV19	TRBJ2-7	13
CASSVQQNTEAFF	TRBV6-5	TRBJ1-1	13
CASSLGGTQAEEQYF	TRBV5-1	TRBJ2-7	15
CASSRAANEKLFF	TRBV4-3	TRBJ1-4	13
CASSQLAGQAWTDTQYF	TRBV4-1	TRBJ2-3	17
CASSQQGSTEAFF	TRBV4-2	TRBJ1-1	13
CSARSGTTYEQYF	TRBV29-1	TRBJ2-7	13
CASSFWRRRSYNEQFF	TRBV5-6	TRBJ2-1	16
CASSALTSPSNEQFF	TRBV9	TRBJ2-1	15
CASSFNGQPQHF	TRBV11-2	TRBJ1-5	12
CASSYSKGVNTEAFF	TRBV6-6	TRBJ1-1	15
CASSVRGDSDTQYF	TRBV5-1	TRBJ2-3	14
CASSPTSGSPSYEQYF	TRBV13	TRBJ2-7	16
CSAAIGGEQYF	TRBV20-1	TRBJ2-7	11
CASRENRLNTGELFF	TRBV19	TRBJ2-2	15
CASSVAGGNYGYTF	TRBV9	TRBJ1-2	14
CASSPGPVLMGKLFF	TRBV11-2	TRBJ1-4	15
CASSPLLAGDFSGANVLTF	TRBV18	TRBJ2-6	19
CASSWGRYSNQPQHF	TRBV7-2	TRBJ1-5	15
CASSVRTEDWGEQYF	TRBV21-1	TRBJ2-7	15